This T cell receptor beta chain was retrieved from a study of shared clonotypes between healthy human individuals. Notes on the study in general: Generally, naive subsets came out with larger estimated richness than memory subsets.

Germline assignment: CDR1 SGHRS and CDR2 YFSETQ. With 0 bases removed from V and 6 bases from J, the gap between germline ends came to 16 bases. The CDR3 has 16 residues. Regarding this clone: Antigen specificity is unknown.

Assay used: immunoSEQ multiplex PCR; TCRdb lists only in-frame clones, some missing. The sample lists about 2 million clones; 90% to 95% were seen once. Sequenced material: naive CD4+ T cells sorted from blood. The subset denotes: CD45RA+ positively selected. The chain couples TRBV5-1 to TRBJ2-1; tentatively, D is TRBD1 (5 bases). This TCR came from a man aged 18 to 30 in good health. The CDR3 nucleotides read TGCGCCAGCAGCTTGGCGGTGTCGGCAGGGCCCAATGAGCAGTTCTTC. Amino acid sequence: CASSLAVSAGPNEQFF.